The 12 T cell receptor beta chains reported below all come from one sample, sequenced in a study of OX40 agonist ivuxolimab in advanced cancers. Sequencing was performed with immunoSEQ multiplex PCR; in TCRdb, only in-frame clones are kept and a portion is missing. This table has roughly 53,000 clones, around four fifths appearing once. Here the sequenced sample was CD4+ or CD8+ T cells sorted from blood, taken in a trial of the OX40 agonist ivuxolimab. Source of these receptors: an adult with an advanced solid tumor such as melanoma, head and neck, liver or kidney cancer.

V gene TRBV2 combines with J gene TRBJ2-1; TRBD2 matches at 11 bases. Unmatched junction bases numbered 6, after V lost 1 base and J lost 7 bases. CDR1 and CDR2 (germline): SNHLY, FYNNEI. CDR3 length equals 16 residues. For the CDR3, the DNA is TGTGCCAGCAGTGAAGTCCTGGCTAGCGGGAGGAATGAGCAGTTCTTC. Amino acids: CASSEVLASGRNEQFF.

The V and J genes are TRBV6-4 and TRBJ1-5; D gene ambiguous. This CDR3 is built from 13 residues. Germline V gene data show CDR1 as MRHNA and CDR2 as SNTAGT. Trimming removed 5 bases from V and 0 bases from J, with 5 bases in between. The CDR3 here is CASSLSSNQPQHF. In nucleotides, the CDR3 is TGTGCCAGCAGTCTCTCTAGCAATCAGCCCCAGCATTTT.

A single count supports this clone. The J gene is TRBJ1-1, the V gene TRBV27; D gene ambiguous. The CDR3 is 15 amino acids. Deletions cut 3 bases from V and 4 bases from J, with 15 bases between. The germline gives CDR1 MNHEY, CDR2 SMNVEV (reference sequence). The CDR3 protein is CASSFASRGSTEAFF. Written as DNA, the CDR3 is TGTGCCAGCAGTTTTGCGAGCCGGGGTAGCACTGAAGCTTTCTTT.

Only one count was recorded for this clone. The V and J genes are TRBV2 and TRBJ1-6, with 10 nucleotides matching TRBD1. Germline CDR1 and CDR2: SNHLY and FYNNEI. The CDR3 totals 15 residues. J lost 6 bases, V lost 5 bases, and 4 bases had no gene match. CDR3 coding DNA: TGTGCCAGCAGTAGACAGGGGGCGGTTAATTCACCCCTCCACTTT. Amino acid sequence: CASSRQGAVNSPLHF. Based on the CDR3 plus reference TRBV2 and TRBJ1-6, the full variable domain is EPEVTQTPSHQVTQMGQEVILRCVPISNHLYFYWYRQILGQKVEFLVSFYNNEISEKSEIFDDQFSVERPDGSNFTLKIRSTKLEDSAMYFCASSRQGAVNSPLHFGNGTRLTVT.

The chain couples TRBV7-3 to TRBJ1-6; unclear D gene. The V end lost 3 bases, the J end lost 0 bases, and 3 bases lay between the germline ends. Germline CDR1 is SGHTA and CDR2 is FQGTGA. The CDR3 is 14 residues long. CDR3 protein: CASSLSSYNSPLHF. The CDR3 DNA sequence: TGTGCCAGCAGCTTGAGCTCCTATAATTCACCCCTCCACTTT. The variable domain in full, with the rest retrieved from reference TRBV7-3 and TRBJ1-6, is GAGVSQTPSNKVTEKGKYVELRCDPISGHTALYWYRQSLGQGPEFLIYFQGTGAADDSGLPNDRFFAVRPEGSVSTLKIQRTERGDSAVYLCASSLSSYNSPLHFGNGTRLTVT.

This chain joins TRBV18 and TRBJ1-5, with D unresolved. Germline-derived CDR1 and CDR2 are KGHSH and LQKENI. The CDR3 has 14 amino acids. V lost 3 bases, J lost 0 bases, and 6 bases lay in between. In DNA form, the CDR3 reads TGTGCCAGCTCACCCGAAACTAGCAATCAGCCCCAGCATTTT. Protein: CASSPETSNQPQHF.

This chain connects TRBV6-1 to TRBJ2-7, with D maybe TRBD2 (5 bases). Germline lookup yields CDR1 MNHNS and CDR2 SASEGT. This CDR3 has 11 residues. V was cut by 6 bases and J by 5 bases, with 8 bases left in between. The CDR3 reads CASREADEQYF. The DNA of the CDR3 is TGTGCCAGCAGGGAGGCGGACGAGCAGTACTTC.

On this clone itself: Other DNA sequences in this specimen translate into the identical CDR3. CDR3 residues: CASSPPGQGSYEQYF. CDR3 DNA sequence: TGTGCCAGCTCACCACCGGGACAGGGGTCGTACGAGCAGTACTTC. This chain connects TRBV18 to TRBJ2-7, with TRBD1 matching 10 bases. Trimming took 0 bases from V and 4 from J; bases not matched to a gene: 3. The CDR3 length is 15 residues. Germline assignment: CDR1 KGHSH and CDR2 LQKENI.

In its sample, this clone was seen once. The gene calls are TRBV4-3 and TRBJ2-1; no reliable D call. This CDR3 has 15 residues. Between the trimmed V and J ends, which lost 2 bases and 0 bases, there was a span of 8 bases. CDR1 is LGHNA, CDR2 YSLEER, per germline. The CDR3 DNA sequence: TGCGCCAGCAGCCAAAGGACGGCCTCCTACAATGAGCAGTTCTTC. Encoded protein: CASSQRTASYNEQFF.

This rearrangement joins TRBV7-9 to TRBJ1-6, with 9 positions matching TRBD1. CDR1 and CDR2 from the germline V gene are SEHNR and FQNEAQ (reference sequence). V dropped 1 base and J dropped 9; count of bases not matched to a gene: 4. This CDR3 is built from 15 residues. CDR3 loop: CASSLERQGGSPLHF. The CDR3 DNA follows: TGTGCCAGCAGCTTAGAACGACAGGGGGGTTCACCCCTCCACTTT.

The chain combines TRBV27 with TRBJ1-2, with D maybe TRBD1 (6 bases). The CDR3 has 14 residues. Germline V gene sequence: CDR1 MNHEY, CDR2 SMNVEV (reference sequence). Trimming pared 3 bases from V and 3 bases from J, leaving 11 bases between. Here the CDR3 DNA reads TGTGCCAGCAGTTTGCAGGGGCGCTACTATGGCTACACCTTC. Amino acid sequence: CASSLQGRYYGYTF.

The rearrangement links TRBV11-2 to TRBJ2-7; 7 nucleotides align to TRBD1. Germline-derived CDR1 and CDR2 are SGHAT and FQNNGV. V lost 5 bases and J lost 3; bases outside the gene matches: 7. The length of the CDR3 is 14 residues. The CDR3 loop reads CASSPDRMVYEQYF. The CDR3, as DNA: TGTGCCAGCAGCCCGGACAGGATGGTCTACGAGCAGTACTTC.